Shown below are 18 T cell receptor beta chains from a single sample sequenced in a study of T cell changes during pregnancy in multiple sclerosis (dated by TCRdb to about 2019). Library preparation was by the immunoSEQ multiplex PCR assay. TCRdb re-hosts the immuneACCESS table, in-frame sequences only. Its copies lack some clones; in the studies checked, an unresolved V gene accounts for under half of them, and the cause for the rest is not known. This sample comprises tens of thousands of clones, 92% of them detected only once. The ten top clones hold 0.52% of the sample. The input for sequencing was CD4+ T cells from peripheral blood mononuclear cells, taken in the third trimester of pregnancy. The receptors originated from a female donor with multiple sclerosis, enrolled in a pregnancy study.

The chain is built from TRBV7-2 and TRBJ2-1; 7 bases are a match to TRBD1. Germline V lookup: CDR1 SGHTA, CDR2 FQGNSA. The CDR3 consists of 14 residues. Trimming took 4 bases from V and 5 from J; bases not matched to a gene: 5. CDR3 sequence: CASSSGQANNEQFF. CDR3 DNA sequence: TGTGCCAGCAGCTCCGGACAGGCTAACAATGAGCAGTTCTTC.

This clone was observed a single time. The chain recombines TRBV2 with TRBJ2-7; TRBD2 agrees at 12 bases. V dropped 6 bases and J dropped 0; count of bases not matched to a gene: 24. The germline gives CDR1 SNHLY, CDR2 FYNNEI. This CDR3 comprises 22 residues. Here the CDR3 reads CASRYTTPLGLAGSRSSYEQYF. In DNA form, the CDR3 reads TGTGCCAGCAGGTATACCACCCCCTTGGGACTAGCGGGCTCTAGGAGCTCCTACGAGCAGTACTTC.

The V and J genes are TRBV27 and TRBJ2-5, with 10 nucleotides matching TRBD1. The trim removed 6 bases at V and 7 bases at J, leaving 14 bases unmatched. This CDR3 spans 16 amino acids. Germline lookup yields CDR1 MNHEY and CDR2 SMNVEV (reference sequence). The CDR3 region has the DNA TGTGCCAGCAGGGAAGCCGGGACAGGGGTTGTAGGGACCCAGTACTTC. Amino acids: CASREAGTGVVGTQYF.

The chain is built from TRBV10-1 and TRBJ2-7; 7 bases align to TRBD2. The germline gives CDR1 WNHNN, CDR2 SYGVQD (reference sequence). This CDR3 is built from 18 residues. J lost 1 base, V lost 4 bases, and 16 bases had no gene match. CDR3 residues: CASSGAGLTTSHSYEQYF. CDR3 DNA: TGCGCCAGCAGTGGGGCGGGACTAACTACGTCACATTCCTACGAGCAGTACTTC.

This rearrangement joins TRBV5-1 to TRBJ2-3; 11 nucleotides line up with TRBD2. The CDR3 sequence is 15 residues long. Germline V gene data show CDR1 as SGHRS and CDR2 as YFSETQ. Losses at the gene ends were 0 bases for V and 5 bases for J; bases not matched to a gene: 2. The CDR3 DNA follows: TGCGCCAGCAGCTTGGAACTAGCGGGAGTAGATACGCAGTATTTT. This encodes CASSLELAGVDTQYF. Variable domain in full (rest from reference TRBV5-1 and TRBJ2-3): KAGVTQTPRYLIKTRGQQVTLSCSPISGHRSVSWYQQTPGQGLQFLFEYFSETQRNKGNFPGRFSGRQFSNSRSEMNVSTLELGDSALYLCASSLELAGVDTQYFGPGTRLTVL.

V and J are TRBV5-6 and TRBJ1-5, with 7 bases matching TRBD1. The germline V gene encodes CDR1 SGHDT and CDR2 YYEEEE. The trim removed 0 bases at V and 2 bases at J, leaving 5 bases unmatched. The CDR3 runs 16 residues. CDR3 DNA: TGTGCCAGCAGCTTGGCTGGCAGGGGGGGCAATCAGCCCCAGCATTTT. As protein: CASSLAGRGGNQPQHF.

This clone was found a few times. The chain uses TRBV7-9 and TRBJ1-1, with D tentatively TRBD1 (6 bases). The germline V and J ends were trimmed by 6 bases and 6 bases, with 14 bases remaining between them. CDR3 length equals 13 residues. Germline-derived CDR1 and CDR2 are SEHNR and FQNEAQ (reference sequence). CDR3 DNA: TGTGCCAGCAGTTTAAGGGGGACCTCTGAAGCTTTCTTT. Translation gives CASSLRGTSEAFF. Full variable domain (remainder filled in from reference TRBV7-9 and TRBJ1-1): DTGVSQNPRHKITKRGQNVTFRCDPISEHNRLYWYRQTLGQGPEFLTYFQNEAQLEKSRLLSDRFSAERPKGSFSTLEIQRTEQGDSAMYLCASSLRGTSEAFFGQGTRLTVV.

V and J are TRBV6-5 and TRBJ1-1; TRBD1 aligns across 10 bases. The CDR3 sequence is 15 residues long. Germline V CDR1 and CDR2: MNHEY, SVGAGI. Trimming at V came to 5 bases and at J to 7 bases, leaving 10 bases not matched to a gene. CDR3: CASSPRQGALSEAFF. The DNA of the CDR3 is TGTGCCAGCAGTCCCCGACAGGGGGCGCTGAGTGAAGCTTTCTTT.

The chain joins TRBV5-1 to TRBJ1-3; D is unresolved. The CDR3 runs to 15 residues. Trimming took 4 bases from V and 0 from J, leaving 11 bases between them. The germline gives CDR1 SGHRS, CDR2 YFSETQ. The CDR3 bases are TGCGCCAGCAGCATAGCAGTCGGCTCTGGAAACACCATATATTTT. The encoded protein is CASSIAVGSGNTIYF.

The genes are TRBV5-1 and TRBJ2-7, with 8 bases aligning to TRBD1. Looked up from germline, CDR1 is SGHRS and CDR2 is YFSETQ. Losses at the gene ends were 1 base for V and 3 bases for J; bases not matched to a gene: 6. The CDR3 is 15 residues long. The CDR3 region is CASSLKTGDFYEQYF. CDR3 nucleotides: TGCGCCAGCAGCTTGAAGACAGGGGACTTCTACGAGCAGTACTTC.

The CDR3 DNA is TGTGCCAGCTCCAAACCCGGGACAGAAAATTTTTTGGGGAATGAGCAGTTCTTC. Amino acids: CASSKPGTENFLGNEQFF. The chain joins TRBV18 to TRBJ2-1; 7 nucleotides align to TRBD1. The V and J ends lost 6 bases and 7 bases, in that order; junction bases with no gene match: 21. Germline-derived CDR1 and CDR2 are KGHSH and LQKENI. CDR3 length: 18 amino acids.

The V call is TRBV6-1, the J call TRBJ2-6; maybe TRBD1 (6 bases). V was shortened by 8 bases and J by 0 bases, with 8 bases between the two germline ends. Germline values: CDR1 MNHNS, CDR2 SASEGT. This CDR3 region has 14 residues. The CDR3 DNA sequence: TGTGCCAGCGGGGACATCTCTGGGGCCAACGTCCTGACTTTC. Amino acid sequence: CASGDISGANVLTF.

CDR3 DNA sequence: TGCAGCGTAAGACAGGGGGCGCGGTCTAATGAAAAACTGTTTTTT. Translation gives CSVRQGARSNEKLFF. The rearrangement uses TRBV29-1 and TRBJ1-4; 10 nucleotides agree with TRBD1. V was pared by 6 bases and J by 3 bases, with 7 bases of the junction left unmatched. The CDR3 loop spans 15 amino acids. Germline CDR1 reads SQVTM; CDR2 reads ANQGSEA.

This sequence joins TRBV21-1 and TRBJ1-3; the table's D call, TRBD1, was not checked against the DNA. TRBV21-1 is annotated as a pseudogene. The CDR3 is 21 amino acids. The CDR3 DNA is TGTGCCAGCAGCAAGGACGAAGACAGAGTCGGTTACGGGCCTTCTGGAAACACCATATATTTT. Its translation is CASSKDEDRVGYGPSGNTIYF.

This clone showed up just once. This chain uses TRBV14 with TRBJ2-1; maybe TRBD2 (5 bases). Trimming cost V 4 bases and J 7 bases, with 17 bases left between them. CDR1 is SGHDN and CDR2 is FVKESK in the germline V gene. The CDR3 extends over 15 amino acids. The CDR3 DNA follows: TGTGCCAGCAGCCGCCGCGGCCTAGCCCATAATGAGCAGTTCTTC. It specifies CASSRRGLAHNEQFF.

The chain links TRBV2 to TRBJ2-1; TRBD2 agrees at 8 bases. Germline values: CDR1 SNHLY, CDR2 FYNNEI. The CDR3 has 18 residues. Trimming removed 2 bases from V and 4 bases from J; junction bases left unmatched: 13. The CDR3 spells CASSETGRPGGTYNEQFF. In DNA form, the CDR3 reads TGTGCCAGCAGTGAAACTGGGCGACCGGGAGGGACGTACAATGAGCAGTTCTTC.

This clone was counted a few times. The chain recombines TRBV18 with TRBJ1-1; TRBD1 matches 7 bases. Per the germline V gene, CDR1 is KGHSH and CDR2 is LQKENI. J lost 1 base, V lost 6 bases, and 5 bases had no gene match. The length of the CDR3 is 14 residues. The CDR3 is CASSSTGQNTEAFF. The CDR3 DNA reads as TGTGCCAGCTCGTCGACAGGGCAGAACACTGAAGCTTTCTTT.

The sample holds one count of this clone. The chain combines TRBV15 with TRBJ1-4; possible D gene TRBD1, 5 bases. CDR1 and CDR2 (germline): LNHNV, YYDKDF (reference sequence). V was pared by 0 bases and J by 5 bases, with 10 bases between. The CDR3 covers 15 residues. The CDR3 coding sequence is TGTGCCACCAGCAGAGACCGGACATACAATGAAAAACTGTTTTTT. The encoded protein is CATSRDRTYNEKLFF.